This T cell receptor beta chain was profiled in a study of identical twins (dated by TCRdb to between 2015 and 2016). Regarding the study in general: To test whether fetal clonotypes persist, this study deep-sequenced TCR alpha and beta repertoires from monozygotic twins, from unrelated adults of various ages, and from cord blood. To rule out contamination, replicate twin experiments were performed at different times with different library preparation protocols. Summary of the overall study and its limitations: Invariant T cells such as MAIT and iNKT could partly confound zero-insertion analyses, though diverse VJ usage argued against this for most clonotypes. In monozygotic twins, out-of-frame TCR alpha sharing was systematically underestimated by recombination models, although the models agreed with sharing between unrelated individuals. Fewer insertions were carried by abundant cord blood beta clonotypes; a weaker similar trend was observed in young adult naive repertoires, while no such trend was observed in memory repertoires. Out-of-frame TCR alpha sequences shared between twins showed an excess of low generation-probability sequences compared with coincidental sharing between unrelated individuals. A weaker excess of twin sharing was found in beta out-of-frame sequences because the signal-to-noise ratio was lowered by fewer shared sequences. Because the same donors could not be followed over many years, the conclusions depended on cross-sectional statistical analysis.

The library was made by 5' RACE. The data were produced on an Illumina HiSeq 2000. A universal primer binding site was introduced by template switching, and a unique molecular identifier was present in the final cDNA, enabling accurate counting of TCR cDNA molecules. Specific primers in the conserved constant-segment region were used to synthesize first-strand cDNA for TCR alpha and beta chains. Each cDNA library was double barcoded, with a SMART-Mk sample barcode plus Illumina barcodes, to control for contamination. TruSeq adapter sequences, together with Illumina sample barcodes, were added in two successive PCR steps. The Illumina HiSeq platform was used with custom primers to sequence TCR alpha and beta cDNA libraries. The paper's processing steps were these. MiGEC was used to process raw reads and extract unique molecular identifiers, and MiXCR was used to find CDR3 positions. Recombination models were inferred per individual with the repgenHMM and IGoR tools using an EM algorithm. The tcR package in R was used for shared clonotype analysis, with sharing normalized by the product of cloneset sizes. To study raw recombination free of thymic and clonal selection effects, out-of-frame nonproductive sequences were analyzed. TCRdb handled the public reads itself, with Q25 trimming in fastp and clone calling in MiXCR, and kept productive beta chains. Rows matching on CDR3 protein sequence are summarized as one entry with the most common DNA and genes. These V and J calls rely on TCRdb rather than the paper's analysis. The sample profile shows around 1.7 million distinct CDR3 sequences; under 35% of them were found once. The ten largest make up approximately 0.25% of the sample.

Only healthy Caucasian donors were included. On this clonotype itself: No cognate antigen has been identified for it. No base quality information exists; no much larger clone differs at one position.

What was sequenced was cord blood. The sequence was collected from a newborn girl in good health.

The DNA sequence is as follows: TGCAGTGCTAGAGGACTATTAAAGTACCAAGAGACCCAGTACTTC. Its protein reads: CSARGLLKYQETQYF. Rearrangement joined TRBV20-1 to TRBJ2-5; possibly the D gene is TRBD2, per 5 matching bases. CDR1 DFQATT and CDR2 SNEGSKA are derived from the germline V gene (reference sequence). Reading from cysteine to phenylalanine, the CDR3 counts 15 amino acids. The kept DNA is CDR3 alone, 45 bases in frame from the first base. V is reduced by 1 base and J by 0 bases, leaving a spacing of 12 bases between them.